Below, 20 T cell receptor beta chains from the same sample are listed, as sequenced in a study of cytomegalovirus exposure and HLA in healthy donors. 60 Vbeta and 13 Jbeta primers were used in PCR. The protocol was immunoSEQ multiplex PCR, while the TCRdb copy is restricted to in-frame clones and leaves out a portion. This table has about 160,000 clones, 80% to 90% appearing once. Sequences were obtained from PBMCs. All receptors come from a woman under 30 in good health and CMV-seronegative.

The CDR3 nucleotides read TGTGCCAGCAGTCACCGGGACACCGGAGGCAATGAGCAGTTCTTC. Its protein product is CASSHRDTGGNEQFF. The genes are TRBV6-6 and TRBJ2-1, with a tentative D call TRBD1 (6 bases). Trimming took 5 bases from V and 6 from J, leaving 17 bases between them. CDR1 is MNHNY and CDR2 is SVGAGI in the germline V gene (reference sequence). The CDR3 is made up of 15 amino acids.

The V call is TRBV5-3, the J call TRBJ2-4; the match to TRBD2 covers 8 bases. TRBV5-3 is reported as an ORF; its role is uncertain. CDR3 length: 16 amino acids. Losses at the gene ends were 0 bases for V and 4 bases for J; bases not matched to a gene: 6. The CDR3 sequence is CARSLVLAGGKNIQYF. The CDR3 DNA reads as TGTGCCAGAAGCTTGGTTCTGGCGGGGGGTAAAAACATTCAGTACTTC.

For the CDR3, the DNA is TGTGCCAGCAGTTCCTTGCGCGGCAGCTCTGGAAACACCATATATTTT. Its translation is CASSSLRGSSGNTIYF. The chain joins TRBV2 to TRBJ1-3; D unclear. This CDR3 comprises 16 residues. Germline CDR1 SNHLY, CDR2 FYNNEI. Trimming pared 5 bases from V and 0 bases from J, leaving 14 bases between.

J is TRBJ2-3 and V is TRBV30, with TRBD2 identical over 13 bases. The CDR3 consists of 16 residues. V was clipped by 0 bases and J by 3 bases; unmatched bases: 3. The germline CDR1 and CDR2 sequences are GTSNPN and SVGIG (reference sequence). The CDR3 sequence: CAWSVLTSGGTDTQYF. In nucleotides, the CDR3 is TGTGCCTGGAGTGTCTTGACTAGCGGGGGGACAGATACGCAGTATTTT.

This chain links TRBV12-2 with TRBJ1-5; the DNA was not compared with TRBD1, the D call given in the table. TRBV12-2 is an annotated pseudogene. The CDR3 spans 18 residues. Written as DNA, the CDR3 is TGTGCAAGTCGCCCGCTTACTGACAGGCCCCGGGCCAGGCAGCCCCAGCATTTT. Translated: CASRPLTDRPRARQPQHF.

For the CDR3, the DNA is TGTGCCAGCAGCCAAACTTTGGACGGGGCTGAAGCTTTCTTT. It encodes CASSQTLDGAEAFF. V is TRBV11-2 and J is TRBJ1-1; D is undetermined. This CDR3 has 14 residues. The germline CDR1 and CDR2 sequences are SGHAT and FQNNGV. V was clipped by 5 bases and J by 6 bases, with 16 bases between them. The full variable domain, in which reference TRBV11-2 and TRBJ1-1 provide the parts outside the CDR3, is EAGVAQSPRYKIIEKRQSVAFWCNPISGHATLYWYQQILGQGPKLLIQFQNNGVVDDSQLPKDRFSAERLKGVDSTLKIQPAKLEDSAVYLCASSQTLDGAEAFFGQGTRLTVV.

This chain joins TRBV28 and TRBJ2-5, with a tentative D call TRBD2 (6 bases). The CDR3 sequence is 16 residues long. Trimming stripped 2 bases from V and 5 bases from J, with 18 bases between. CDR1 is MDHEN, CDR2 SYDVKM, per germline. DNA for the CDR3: TGTGCCAGCAGTTTACGGCGGGACCGCGGGCGGGAGACCCAGTACTTC. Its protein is CASSLRRDRGRETQYF.

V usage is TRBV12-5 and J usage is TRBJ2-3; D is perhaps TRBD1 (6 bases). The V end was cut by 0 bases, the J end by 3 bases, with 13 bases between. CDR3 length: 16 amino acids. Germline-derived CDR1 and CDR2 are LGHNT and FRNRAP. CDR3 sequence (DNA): TGTGCTAGTGGTTTGGTCACCACCACAGGGACAGATACGCAGTATTTT. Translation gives CASGLVTTTGTDTQYF.

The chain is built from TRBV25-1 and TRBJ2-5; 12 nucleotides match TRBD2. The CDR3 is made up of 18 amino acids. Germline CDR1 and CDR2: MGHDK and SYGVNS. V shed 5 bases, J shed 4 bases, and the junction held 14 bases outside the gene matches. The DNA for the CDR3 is TGTGCCAGCAGTTCACGGAGGCTAGCGGGAGGGCGGGGAGAGACCCAGTACTTC. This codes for CASSSRRLAGGRGETQYF. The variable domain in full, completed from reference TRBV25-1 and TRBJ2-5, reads EADIYQTPRYLVIGTGKKITLECSQTMGHDKMYWYQQDPGMELHLIHYSYGVNSTEKGDLSSESTVSRIRTEHFPLTLESARPSHTSQYLCASSSRRLAGGRGETQYFGPGTRLLVL.

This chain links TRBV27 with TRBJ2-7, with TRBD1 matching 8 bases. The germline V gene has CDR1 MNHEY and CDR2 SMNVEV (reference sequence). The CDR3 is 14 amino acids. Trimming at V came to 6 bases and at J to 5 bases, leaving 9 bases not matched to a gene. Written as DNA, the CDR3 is TGTGCCAGCAGCCACGGACAGGGTCTCCACGAGCAGTACTTC. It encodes CASSHGQGLHEQYF.

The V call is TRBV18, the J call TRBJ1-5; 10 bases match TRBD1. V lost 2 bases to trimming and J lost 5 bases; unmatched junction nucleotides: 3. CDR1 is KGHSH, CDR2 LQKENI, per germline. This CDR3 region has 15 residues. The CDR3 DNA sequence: TGTGCCAGCTCACCAAGAGGGACAGGGGATCAGCCCCAGCATTTT. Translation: CASSPRGTGDQPQHF.

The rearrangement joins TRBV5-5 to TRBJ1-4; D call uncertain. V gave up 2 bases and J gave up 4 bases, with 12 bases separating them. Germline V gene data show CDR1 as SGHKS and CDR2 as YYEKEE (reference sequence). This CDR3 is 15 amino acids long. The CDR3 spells CASSFLPGDNEKLFF. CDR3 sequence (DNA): TGTGCCAGCAGCTTTCTTCCGGGAGATAATGAAAAACTGTTTTTT.

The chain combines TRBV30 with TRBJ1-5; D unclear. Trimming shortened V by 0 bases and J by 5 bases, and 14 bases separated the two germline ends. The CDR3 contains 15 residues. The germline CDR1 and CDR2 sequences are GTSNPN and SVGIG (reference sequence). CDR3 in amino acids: CAWSVRGSMDQPQHF. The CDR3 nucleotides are TGTGCCTGGAGTGTACGCGGCAGTATGGATCAGCCCCAGCATTTT.

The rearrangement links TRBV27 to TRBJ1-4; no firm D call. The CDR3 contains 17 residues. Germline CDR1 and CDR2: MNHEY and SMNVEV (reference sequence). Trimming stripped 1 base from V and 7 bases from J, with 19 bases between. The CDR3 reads CASSLYPHRGSGEKLFF. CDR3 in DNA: TGTGCCAGCAGTTTATACCCCCATCGGGGTTCAGGTGAAAAACTGTTTTTT.

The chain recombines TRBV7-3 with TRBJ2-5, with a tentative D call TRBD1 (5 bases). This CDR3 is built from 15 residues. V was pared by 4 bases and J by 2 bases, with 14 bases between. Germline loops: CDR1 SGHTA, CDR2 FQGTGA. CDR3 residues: CASSSRKQEQETQYF. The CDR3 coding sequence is TGTGCCAGCAGCTCCCGAAAACAGGAACAAGAGACCCAGTACTTC. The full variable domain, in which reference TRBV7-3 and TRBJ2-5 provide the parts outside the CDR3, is GAGVSQTPSNKVTEKGKYVELRCDPISGHTALYWYRQSLGQGPEFLIYFQGTGAADDSGLPNDRFFAVRPEGSVSTLKIQRTERGDSAVYLCASSSRKQEQETQYFGPGTRLLVL.

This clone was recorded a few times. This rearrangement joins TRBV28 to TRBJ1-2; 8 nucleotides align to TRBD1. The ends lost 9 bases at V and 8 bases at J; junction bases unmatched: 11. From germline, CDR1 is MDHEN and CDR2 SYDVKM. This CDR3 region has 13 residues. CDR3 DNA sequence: TGTGCCAGTCTCCAGTCGGGGACAGGAGGCTACACCTTC. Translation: CASLQSGTGGYTF.

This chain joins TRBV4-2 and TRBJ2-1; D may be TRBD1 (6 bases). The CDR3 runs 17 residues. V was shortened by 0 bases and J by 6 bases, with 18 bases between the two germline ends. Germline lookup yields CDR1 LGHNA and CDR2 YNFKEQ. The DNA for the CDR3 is TGTGCCAGCAGCCAAGATCGGTGGGGTCAGGGGAGCAATGAGCAGTTCTTC. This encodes CASSQDRWGQGSNEQFF.

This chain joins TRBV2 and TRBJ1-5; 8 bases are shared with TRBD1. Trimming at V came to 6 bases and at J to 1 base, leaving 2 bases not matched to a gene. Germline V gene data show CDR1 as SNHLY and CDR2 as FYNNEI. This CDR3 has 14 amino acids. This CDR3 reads CASRGQGSNQPQHF. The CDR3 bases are TGTGCCAGCAGAGGACAGGGAAGCAATCAGCCCCAGCATTTT.

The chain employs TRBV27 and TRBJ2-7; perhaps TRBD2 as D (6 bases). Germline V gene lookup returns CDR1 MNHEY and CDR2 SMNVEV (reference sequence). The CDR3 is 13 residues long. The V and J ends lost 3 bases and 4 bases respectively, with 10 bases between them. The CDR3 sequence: CASSLGLPYEQYF. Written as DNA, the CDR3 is TGTGCCAGCAGTTTGGGACTTCCGTACGAGCAGTACTTC.

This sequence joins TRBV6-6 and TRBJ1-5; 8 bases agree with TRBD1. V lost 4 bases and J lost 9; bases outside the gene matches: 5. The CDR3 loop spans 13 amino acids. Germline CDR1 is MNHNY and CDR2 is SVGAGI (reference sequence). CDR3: CASSWGDRRPQHF. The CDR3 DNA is TGTGCCAGCAGTTGGGGGGACAGGAGGCCCCAGCATTTT.